The TCR beta chain described here comes from a study of blood T cell repertoires in COVID-19. The wider study: There were acute and convalescent COVID-19 samples, and they came from the United States, Italy and Spain. In each case, the material was cDNA or gDNA derived from T cells, B-cell-depleted T cells, or PBMCs.

Generated by immunoSEQ multiplex PCR, the TCRdb table keeps only in-frame clones and is missing some. The sample carries about 230,000 clones, over 80% recorded once. The CDR3 runs 14 residues. The V end was cut by 5 bases, the J end by 5 bases, with 15 bases between. Per germline, CDR1 SNHLY and CDR2 FYNNEI. V and J are TRBV2 and TRBJ1-1; unclear D gene. The sample comprised peripheral blood. This TCR was sampled from a middle-aged man with acute or convalescent COVID-19. The CDR3 spells CASSPTAAGTEAFF. The CDR3 coding sequence is TGTGCCAGCAGTCCAACTGCCGCGGGGACTGAAGCTTTCTTT.